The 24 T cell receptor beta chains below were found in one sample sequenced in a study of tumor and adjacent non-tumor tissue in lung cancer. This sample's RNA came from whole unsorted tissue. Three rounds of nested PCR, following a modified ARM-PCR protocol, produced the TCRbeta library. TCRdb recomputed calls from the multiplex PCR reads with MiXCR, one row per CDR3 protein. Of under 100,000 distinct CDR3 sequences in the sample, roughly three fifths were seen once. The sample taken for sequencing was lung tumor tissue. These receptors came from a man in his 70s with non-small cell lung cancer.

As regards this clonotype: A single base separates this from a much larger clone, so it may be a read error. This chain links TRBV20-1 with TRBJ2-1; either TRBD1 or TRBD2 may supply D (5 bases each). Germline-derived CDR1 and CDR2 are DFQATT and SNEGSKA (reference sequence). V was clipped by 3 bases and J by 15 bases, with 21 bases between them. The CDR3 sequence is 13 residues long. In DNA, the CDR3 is TGCAGTGCTAGCCCCAGACGATTGGGACCTTCGTTCTTC. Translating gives CSASPRRLGPSFF.

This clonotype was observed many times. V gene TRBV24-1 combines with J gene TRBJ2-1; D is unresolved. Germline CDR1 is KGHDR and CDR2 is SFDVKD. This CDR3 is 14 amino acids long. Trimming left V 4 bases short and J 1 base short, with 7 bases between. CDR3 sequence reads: CATSERWSYNEQFF. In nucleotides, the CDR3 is TGTGCCACCAGTGAGCGTTGGTCCTACAATGAGCAGTTCTTC.

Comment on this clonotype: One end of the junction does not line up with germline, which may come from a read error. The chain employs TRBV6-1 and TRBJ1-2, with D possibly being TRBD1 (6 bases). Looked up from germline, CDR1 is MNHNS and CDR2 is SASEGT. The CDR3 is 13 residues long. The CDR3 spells CACSVQGGYGYAF. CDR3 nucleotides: TGTGCCTGCAGTGTACAGGGCGGTTATGGCTACGCCTTC.

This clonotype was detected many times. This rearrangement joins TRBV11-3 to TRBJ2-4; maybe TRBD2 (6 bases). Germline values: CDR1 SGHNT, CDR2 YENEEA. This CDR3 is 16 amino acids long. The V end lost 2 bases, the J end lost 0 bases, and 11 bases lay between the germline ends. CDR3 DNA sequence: TGTGCCAGCAGCTTAAACGCGGGGCAAGCCAAAAACATTCAGTACTTC. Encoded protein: CASSLNAGQAKNIQYF.

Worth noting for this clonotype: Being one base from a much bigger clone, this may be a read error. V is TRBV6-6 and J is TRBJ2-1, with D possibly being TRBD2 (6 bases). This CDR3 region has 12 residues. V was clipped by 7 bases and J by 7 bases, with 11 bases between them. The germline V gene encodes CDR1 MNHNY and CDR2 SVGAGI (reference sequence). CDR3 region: CASTRGVNEQFF. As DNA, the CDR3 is TGTGCCAGCACTCGCGGGGTGAATGAGCAGTTCTTC.

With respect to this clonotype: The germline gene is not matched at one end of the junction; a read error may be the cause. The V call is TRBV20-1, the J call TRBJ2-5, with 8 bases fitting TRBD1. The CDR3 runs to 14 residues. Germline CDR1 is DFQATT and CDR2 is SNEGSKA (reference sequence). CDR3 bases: TGCAGTGCTCTTTACAGGGGGAGATTCGAGACCCACCACTTC. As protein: CSALYRGRFETHHF.

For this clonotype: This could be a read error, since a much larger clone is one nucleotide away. The chain's CDR3 is CASTNGEYYNGQFF. CDR3 DNA: TGCGCCAGCACCAATGGGGAGTACTACAATGGGCAGTTCTTC. The chain uses TRBV5-1 and TRBJ2-1; TRBD2 is a possible D gene (5 bases). This CDR3 region has 14 residues. Germline V gives CDR1 SGHRS, CDR2 YFSETQ.

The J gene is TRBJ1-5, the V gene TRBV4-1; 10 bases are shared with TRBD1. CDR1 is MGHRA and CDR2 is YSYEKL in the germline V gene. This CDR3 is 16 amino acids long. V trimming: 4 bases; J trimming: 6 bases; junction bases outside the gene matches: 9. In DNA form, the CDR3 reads TGCGCCAGCAGCCGAGTGGGACAGGGGAACGGTCAGCCCCAGCATTTT. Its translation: CASSRVGQGNGQPQHF.

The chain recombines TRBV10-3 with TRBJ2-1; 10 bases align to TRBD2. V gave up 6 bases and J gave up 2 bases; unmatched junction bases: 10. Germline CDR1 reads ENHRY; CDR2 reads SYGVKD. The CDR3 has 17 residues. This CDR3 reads CAIRSGLARSTYNEQFF. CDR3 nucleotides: TGTGCCATCAGGTCGGGACTAGCGAGGAGCACCTACAATGAGCAGTTCTTC.

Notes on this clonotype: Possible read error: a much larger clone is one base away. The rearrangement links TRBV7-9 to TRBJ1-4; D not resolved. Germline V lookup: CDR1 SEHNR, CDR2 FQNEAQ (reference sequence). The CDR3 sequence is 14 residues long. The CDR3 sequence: CASNLKGSNEKLFF. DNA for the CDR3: TGTGCCAGCAACTTAAAAGGGTCTAATGAAAAACTGTTTTTT.

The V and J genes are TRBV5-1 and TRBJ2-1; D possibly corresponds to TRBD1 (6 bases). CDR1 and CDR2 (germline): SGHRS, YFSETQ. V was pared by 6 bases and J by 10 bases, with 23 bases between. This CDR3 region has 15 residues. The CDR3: CASNTGTNVVREQFF. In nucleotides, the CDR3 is TGCGCCAGCAACACCGGGACAAACGTTGTACGAGAGCAGTTCTTC.

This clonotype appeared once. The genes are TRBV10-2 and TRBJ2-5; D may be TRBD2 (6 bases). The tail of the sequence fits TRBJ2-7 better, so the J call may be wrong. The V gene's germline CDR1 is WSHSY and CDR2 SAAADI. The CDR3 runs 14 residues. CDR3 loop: CASRPGGGHYEQYV. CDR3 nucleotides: TGCGCCAGCAGACCCGGGGGTGGTCATTACGAGCAGTACGTC.

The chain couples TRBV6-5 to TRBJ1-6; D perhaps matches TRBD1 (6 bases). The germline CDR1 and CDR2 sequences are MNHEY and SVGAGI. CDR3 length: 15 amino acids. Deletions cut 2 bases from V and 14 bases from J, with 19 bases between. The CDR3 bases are TGTGCCAGCAGTTACGTGGGGACAAGGGATCGGTCCCTCCACTTT. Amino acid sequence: CASSYVGTRDRSLHF.

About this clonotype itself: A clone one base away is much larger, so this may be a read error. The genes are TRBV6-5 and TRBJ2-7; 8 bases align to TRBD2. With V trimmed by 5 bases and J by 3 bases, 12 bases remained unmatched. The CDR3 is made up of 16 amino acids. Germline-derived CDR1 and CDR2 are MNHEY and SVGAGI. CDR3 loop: CASSPGGGHFYYEQYF. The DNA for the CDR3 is TGTGCCAGCAGTCCCGGGGGGGGCCATTTTTACTACGAGCAGTACTTC.

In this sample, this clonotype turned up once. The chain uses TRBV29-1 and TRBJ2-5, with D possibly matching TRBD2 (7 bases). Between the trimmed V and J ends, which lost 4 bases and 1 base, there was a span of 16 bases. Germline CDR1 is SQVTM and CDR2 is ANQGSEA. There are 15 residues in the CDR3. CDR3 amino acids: CSVVVRGGLQETQYF. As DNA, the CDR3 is TGCAGCGTTGTGGTTAGGGGGGGACTCCAAGAGACCCAGTACTTC.

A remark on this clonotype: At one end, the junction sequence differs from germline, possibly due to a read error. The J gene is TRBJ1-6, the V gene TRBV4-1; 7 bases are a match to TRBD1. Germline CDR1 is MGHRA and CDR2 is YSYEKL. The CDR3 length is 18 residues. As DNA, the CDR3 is TGCGTCAGCAGCCAAGATCCCCCGGGACAGTGGGCCCGGTGGTCCCTCCACTTT. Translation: CVSSQDPPGQWARWSLHF.

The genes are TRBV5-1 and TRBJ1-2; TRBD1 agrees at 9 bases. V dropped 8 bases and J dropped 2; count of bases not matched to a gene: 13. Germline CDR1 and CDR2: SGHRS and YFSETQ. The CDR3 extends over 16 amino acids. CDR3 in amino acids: CARSRSGTGRNYGYTF. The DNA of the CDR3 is TGCGCCAGAAGCAGATCCGGGACAGGGAGGAACTATGGCTACACCTTC.

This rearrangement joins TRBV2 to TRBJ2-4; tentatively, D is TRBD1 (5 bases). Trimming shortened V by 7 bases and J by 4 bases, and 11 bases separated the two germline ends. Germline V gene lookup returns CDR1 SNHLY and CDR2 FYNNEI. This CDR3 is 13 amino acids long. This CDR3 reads CASNLDSKNIQYF. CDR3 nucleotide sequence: TGTGCCAGCAATCTAGACAGTAAAAACATTCAGTACTTC.

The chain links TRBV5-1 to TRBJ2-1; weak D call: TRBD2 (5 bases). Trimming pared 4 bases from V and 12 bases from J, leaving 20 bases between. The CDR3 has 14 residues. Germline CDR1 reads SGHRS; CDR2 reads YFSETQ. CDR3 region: CASSISGIRAAQFF. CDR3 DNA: TGCGCCAGCAGCATTTCCGGGATTAGAGCTGCGCAGTTCTTC.

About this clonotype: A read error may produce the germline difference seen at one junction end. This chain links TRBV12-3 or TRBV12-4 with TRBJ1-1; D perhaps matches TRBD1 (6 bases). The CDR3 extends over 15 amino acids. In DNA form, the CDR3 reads TGTGCCACCAGCAAAGGACAGATGAAGAACACTGAAGCTTCCTTT. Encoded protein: CATSKGQMKNTEASF.

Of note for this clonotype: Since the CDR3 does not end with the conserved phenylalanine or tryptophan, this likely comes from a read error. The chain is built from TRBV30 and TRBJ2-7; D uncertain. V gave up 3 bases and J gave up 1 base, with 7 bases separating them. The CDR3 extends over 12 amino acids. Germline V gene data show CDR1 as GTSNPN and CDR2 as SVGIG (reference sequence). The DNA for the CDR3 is TGTGCCTGGAGGCGGCAGTCCTACGAGCAGTACTTA. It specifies CAWRRQSYEQYL.

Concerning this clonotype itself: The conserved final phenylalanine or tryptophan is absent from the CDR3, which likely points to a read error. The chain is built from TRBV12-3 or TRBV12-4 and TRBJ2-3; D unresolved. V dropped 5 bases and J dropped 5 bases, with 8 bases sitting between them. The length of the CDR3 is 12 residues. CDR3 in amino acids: CASSTVGDTQYS. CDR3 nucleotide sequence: TGTGCCAGCAGTACAGTGGGAGATACGCAGTATTCT.

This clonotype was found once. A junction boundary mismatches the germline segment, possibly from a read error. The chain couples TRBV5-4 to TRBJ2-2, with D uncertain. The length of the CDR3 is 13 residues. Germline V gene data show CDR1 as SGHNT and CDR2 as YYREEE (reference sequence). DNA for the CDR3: TGTGCCAGCAGCCTGAAACACACTGGGGAGCTGTTTTTT. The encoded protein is CASSLKHTGELFF.

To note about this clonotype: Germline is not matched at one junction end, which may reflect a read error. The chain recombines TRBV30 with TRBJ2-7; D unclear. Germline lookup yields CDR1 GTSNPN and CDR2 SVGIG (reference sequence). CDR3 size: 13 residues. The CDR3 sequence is CAWSVGRTYERYF. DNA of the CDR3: TGTGCCTGGAGTGTAGGCCGTACCTACGAGCGGTACTTC.